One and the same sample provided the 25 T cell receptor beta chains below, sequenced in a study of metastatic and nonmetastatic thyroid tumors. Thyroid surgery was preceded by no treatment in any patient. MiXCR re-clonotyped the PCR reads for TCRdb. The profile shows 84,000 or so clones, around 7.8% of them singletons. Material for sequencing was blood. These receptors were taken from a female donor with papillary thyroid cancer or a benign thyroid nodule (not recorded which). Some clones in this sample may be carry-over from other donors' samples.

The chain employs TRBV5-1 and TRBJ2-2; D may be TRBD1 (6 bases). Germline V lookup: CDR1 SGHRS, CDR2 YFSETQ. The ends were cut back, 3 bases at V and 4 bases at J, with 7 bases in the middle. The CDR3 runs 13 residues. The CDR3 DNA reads TGCGCCAGCAGCTCACAGGGCACCGGGGAGCTGTTTTTT. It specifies CASSSQGTGELFF. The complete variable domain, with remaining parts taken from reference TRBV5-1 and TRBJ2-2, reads KAGVTQTPRYLIKTRGQQVTLSCSPISGHRSVSWYQQTPGQGLQFLFEYFSETQRNKGNFPGRFSGRQFSNSRSEMNVSTLELGDSALYLCASSSQGTGELFFGEGSRLTVL.

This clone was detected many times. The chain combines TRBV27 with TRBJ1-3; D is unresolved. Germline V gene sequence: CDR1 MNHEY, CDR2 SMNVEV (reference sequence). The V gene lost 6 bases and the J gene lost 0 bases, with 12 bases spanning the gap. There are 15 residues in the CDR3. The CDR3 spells CASSPTADSGNTIYF. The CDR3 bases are TGTGCCAGCAGCCCTACAGCCGACTCTGGAAACACCATATATTTT.

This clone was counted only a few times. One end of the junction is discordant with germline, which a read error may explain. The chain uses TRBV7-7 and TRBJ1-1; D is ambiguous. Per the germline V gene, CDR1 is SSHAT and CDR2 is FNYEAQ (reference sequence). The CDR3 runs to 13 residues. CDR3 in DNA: TGTGCTAGCAGCGCCCATAGGAACACTGAAGCTTTCTTT. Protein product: CASSAHRNTEAFF.

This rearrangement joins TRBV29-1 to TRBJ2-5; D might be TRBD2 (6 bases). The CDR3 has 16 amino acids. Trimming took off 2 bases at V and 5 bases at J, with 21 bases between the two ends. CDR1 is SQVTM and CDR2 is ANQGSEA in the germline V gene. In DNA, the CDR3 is TGCAGCGTTGAAAGAAGAGGCAGGCGGGAAGGGGAGACCCAGTACTTC. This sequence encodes CSVERRGRREGETQYF.

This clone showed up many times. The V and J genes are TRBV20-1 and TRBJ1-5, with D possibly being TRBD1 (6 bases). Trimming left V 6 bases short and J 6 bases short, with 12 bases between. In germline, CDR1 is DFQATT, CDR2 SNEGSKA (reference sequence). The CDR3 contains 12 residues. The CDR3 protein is CSAHTGSQPQHF. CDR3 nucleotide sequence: TGCAGTGCCCACACAGGGAGTCAGCCCCAGCATTTT.

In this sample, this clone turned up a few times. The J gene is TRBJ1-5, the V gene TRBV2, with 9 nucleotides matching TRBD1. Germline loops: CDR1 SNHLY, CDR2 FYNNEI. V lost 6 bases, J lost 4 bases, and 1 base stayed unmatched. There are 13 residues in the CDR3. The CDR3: CASRGTGNQPQHF. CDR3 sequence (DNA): TGTGCCAGCAGGGGGACAGGGAATCAGCCCCAGCATTTT.

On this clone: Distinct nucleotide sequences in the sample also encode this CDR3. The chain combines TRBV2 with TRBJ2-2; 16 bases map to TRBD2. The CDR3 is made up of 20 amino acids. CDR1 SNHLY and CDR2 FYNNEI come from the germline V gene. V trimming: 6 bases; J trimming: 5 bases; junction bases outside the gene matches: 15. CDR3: CASRNPPGLAGGPSTGELFF. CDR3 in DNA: TGTGCCAGCAGGAATCCTCCGGGACTAGCGGGGGGGCCGAGTACCGGGGAGCTGTTTTTT.

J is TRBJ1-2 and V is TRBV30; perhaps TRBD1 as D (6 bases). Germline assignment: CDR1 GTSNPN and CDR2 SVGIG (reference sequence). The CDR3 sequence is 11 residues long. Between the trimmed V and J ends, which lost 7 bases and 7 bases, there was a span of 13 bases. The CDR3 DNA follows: TGTGCCTTTCAAAGGGGGGGTGGCTACACCTTC. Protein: CAFQRGGGYTF. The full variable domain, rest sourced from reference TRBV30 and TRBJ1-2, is SQTIHQWPATLVQPVGSPLSLECTVEGTSNPNLYWYRQAAGRGLQLLFYSVGIGQISSEVPQNLSASRPQDRQFILSSKKLLLSDSGFYLCAFQRGGGYTFGSGTRLTVV.

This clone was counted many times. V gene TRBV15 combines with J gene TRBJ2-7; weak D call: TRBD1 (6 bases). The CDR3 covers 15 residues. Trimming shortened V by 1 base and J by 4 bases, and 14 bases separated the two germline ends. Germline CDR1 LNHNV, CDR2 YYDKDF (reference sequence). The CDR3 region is CATSRVGTGKYEQYF. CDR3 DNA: TGTGCCACCAGCAGAGTGGGAACAGGGAAGTACGAGCAGTACTTC.

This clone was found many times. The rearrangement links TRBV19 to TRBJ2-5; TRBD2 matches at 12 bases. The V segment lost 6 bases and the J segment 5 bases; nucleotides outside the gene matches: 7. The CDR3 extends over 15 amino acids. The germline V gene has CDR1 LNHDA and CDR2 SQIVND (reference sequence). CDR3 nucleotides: TGTGCCAGTAGCACACTAGCGGGGGGCGGGGAGACCCAGTACTTC. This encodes CASSTLAGGGETQYF.

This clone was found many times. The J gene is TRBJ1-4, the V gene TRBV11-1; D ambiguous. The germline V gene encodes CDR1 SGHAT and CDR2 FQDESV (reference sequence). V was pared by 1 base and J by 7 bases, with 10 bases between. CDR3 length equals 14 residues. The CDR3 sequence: CASSLDAEPEKLFF. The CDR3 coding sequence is TGTGCCAGCAGCTTAGATGCAGAGCCTGAAAAACTGTTTTTT.

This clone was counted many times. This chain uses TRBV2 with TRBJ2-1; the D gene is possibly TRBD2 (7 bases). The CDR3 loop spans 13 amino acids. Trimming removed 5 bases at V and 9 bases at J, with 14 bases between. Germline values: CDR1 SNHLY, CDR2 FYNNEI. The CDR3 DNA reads TGTGCCAGCAGTCCATGGGGGGGCGTTGAGCAGTTCTTC. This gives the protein CASSPWGGVEQFF. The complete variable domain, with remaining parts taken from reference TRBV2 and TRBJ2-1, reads EPEVTQTPSHQVTQMGQEVILRCVPISNHLYFYWYRQILGQKVEFLVSFYNNEISEKSEIFDDQFSVERPDGSNFTLKIRSTKLEDSAMYFCASSPWGGVEQFFGPGTRLTVL.

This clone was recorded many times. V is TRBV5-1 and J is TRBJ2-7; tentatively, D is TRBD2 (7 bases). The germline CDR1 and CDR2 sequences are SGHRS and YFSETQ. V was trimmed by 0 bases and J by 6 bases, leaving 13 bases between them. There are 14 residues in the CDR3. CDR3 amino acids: CASSLGGGASEQYF. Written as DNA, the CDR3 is TGCGCCAGCAGCTTGGGAGGGGGGGCCAGCGAGCAGTACTTC.

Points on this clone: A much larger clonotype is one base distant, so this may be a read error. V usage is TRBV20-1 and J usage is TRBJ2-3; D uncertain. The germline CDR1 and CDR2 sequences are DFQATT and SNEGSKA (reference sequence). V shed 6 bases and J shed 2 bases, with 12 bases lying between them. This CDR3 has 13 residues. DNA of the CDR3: TGCAGTGCAGCAGCGTGGTACACAGATACGCAGTATTTT. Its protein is CSAAAWYTDTQYF.

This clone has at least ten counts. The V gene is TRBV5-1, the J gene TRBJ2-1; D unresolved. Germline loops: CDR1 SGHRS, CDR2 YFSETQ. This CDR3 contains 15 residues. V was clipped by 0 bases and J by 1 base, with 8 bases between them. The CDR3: CASSLASGSYNEQFF. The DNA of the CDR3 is TGCGCCAGCAGCTTGGCCAGTGGTTCCTACAATGAGCAGTTCTTC.

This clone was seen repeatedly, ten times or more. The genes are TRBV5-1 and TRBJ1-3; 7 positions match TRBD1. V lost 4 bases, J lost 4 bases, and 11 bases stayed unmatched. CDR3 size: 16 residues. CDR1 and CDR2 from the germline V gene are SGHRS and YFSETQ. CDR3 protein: CASSLGGTASGNTIYF. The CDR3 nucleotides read TGCGCCAGCAGCCTCGGGGGGACAGCGTCCGGAAACACCATATATTTT.

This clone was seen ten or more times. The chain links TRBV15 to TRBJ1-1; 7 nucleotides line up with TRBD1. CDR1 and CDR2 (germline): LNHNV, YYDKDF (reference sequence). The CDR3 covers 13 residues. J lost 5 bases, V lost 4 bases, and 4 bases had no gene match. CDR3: CATSTRQGTEAFF. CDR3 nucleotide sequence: TGTGCCACCAGCACTAGACAGGGAACTGAAGCTTTCTTT.

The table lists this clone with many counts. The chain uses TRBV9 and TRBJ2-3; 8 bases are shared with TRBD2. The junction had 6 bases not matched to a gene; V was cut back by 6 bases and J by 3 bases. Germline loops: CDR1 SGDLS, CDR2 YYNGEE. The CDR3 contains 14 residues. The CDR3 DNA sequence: TGTGCCAGCACCGAATTAGCGGGGACAGATACGCAGTATTTT. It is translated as CASTELAGTDTQYF.

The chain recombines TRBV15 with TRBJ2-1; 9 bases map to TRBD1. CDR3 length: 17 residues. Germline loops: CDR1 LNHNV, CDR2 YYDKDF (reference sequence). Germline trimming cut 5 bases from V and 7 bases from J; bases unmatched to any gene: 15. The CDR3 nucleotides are TGTGCCACCAGCGGCGAATACCCGGGACAGGGAATTAATGAGCAGTTCTTC. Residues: CATSGEYPGQGINEQFF.

The CDR3 DNA reads TGTGCCAGCAGCGTTTGGTCGACAGGGGGAGAAAACATTCAGTACTTC. Translating it yields CASSVWSTGGENIQYF. The chain links TRBV9 to TRBJ2-4; 9 bases line up with TRBD1. CDR3 length: 16 amino acids. The germline V gene has CDR1 SGDLS and CDR2 YYNGEE. The trim removed 2 bases at V and 5 bases at J, leaving 8 bases unmatched.

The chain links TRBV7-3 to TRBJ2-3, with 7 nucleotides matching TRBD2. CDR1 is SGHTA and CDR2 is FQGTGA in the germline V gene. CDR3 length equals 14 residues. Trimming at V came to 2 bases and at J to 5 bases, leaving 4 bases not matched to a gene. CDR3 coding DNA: TGTGCCAGCAGCTTAGTGGGGGAGGGAGATACGCAGTATTTT. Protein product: CASSLVGEGDTQYF.

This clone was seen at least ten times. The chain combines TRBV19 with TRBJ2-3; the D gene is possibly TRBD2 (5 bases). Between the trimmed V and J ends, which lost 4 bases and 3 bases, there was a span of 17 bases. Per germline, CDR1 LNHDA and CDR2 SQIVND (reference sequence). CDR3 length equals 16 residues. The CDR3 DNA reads TGTGCCAGTAGTAGACTTCCAGAGGGCTCTACAGATACGCAGTATTTT. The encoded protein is CASSRLPEGSTDTQYF.

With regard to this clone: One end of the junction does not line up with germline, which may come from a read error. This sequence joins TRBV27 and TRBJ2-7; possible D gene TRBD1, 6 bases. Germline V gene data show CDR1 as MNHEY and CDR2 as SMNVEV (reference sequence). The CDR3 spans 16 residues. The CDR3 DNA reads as TGTGCCAGCAGTTTACTCTTTACGGACAGCAAGTACGATCAGTACTTC. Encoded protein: CASSLLFTDSKYDQYF.

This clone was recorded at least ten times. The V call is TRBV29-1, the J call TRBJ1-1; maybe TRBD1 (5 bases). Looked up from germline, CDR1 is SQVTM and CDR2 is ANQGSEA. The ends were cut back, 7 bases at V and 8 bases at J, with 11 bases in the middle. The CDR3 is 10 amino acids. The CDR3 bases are TGCAGCGGAGGGGACCTCGAAGCTTTCTTT. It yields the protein CSGGDLEAFF.

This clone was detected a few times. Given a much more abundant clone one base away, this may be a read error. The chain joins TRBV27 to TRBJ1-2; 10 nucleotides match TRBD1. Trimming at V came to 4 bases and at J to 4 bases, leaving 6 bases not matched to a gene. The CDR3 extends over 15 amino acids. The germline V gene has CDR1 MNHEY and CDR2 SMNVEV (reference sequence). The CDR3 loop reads CASSSTGGGGYGYTF. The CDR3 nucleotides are TGTGCCAGCAGTTCGACAGGGGGCGGAGGCTATGGCTACACCTTC.